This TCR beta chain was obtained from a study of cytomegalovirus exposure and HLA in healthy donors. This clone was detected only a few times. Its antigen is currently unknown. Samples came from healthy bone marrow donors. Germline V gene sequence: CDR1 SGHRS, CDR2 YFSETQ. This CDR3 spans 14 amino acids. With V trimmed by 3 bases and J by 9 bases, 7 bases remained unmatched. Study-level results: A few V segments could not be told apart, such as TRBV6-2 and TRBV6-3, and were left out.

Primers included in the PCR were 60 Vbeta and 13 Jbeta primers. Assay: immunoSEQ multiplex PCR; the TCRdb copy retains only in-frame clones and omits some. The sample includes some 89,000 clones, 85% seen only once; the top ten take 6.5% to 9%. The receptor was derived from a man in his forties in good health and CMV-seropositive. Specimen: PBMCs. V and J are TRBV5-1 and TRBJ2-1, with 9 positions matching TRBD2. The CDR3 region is CASSSAGGGAEQFF. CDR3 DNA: TGCGCCAGCAGCTCAGCGGGAGGCGGCGCTGAGCAGTTCTTC. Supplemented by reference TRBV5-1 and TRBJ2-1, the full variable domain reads KAGVTQTPRYLIKTRGQQVTLSCSPISGHRSVSWYQQTPGQGLQFLFEYFSETQRNKGNFPGRFSGRQFSNSRSEMNVSTLELGDSALYLCASSSAGGGAEQFFGPGTRLTVL.